A single sample is the source of the 26 T cell receptor beta chains below, sequenced in a study of T cells in Graves' hyperthyroidism and ophthalmopathy. Using RNA transcripts as the source, TCR beta CDR3 regions were amplified. HTBI primers drove first-round RT-PCR of the TCR CDR3. TCRdb fed the multiplex PCR reads into MiXCR, producing one record per CDR3 protein. The sample lists about 410,000 distinct CDR3 sequences, under 15% occurring once. The source material was blood. The receptors derive from a man aged 18 to 30 with Graves' ophthalmopathy.

There are many counts of this clonotype. This rearrangement joins TRBV7-2 to TRBJ2-7; D might be TRBD1 (6 bases). The germline CDR1 and CDR2 sequences are SGHTA and FQGNSA. Trimming shortened V by 1 base and J by 3 bases, and 13 bases separated the two germline ends. The CDR3 contains 15 residues. The CDR3 bases are TGTGCCAGCAGCTTAGGTGCAGGGGTAGACTACGAGCAGTACTTC. Translating gives CASSLGAGVDYEQYF.

This clonotype has more than one count but fewer than ten. A much larger clone lies a single base off, so this may be a read error. This chain uses TRBV13 with TRBJ2-3, with TRBD1 as a possible D gene (5 bases). CDR3 length equals 14 residues. The V gene's germline CDR1 is PRHDT and CDR2 FYEKMQ (reference sequence). The chain's CDR3 is CAGSFRGYADTQYF. The CDR3 DNA follows: TGTGCCGGCAGCTTTAGGGGCTACGCAGATACGCAGTATTTT.

This clonotype has more than one count but fewer than ten. The chain carries TRBV6-6 and TRBJ1-3, with D unclear. The CDR3 length is 15 residues. Between the trimmed V and J ends, which lost 2 bases and 2 bases, there was a span of 10 bases. Germline V gives CDR1 MNHNY, CDR2 SVGAGI (reference sequence). CDR3 sequence: CASSYMEFAGNTIYF. In DNA, the CDR3 is TGTGCCAGCAGTTACATGGAATTCGCTGGAAACACCATATATTTT.

This clonotype was seen ten or more times. This sequence joins TRBV11-2 and TRBJ2-7; 11 bases align to TRBD1. Trimming cost V 5 bases and J 3 bases; bases outside gene matches: 6. CDR1 is SGHAT and CDR2 is FQNNGV in the germline V gene. The CDR3 extends over 15 amino acids. The chain's CDR3 is CASSEQGTGGYEQYF. CDR3 DNA sequence: TGTGCCAGCAGCGAGCAGGGGACAGGGGGCTACGAGCAGTACTTC.

This clonotype was counted many times. The chain has TRBV12-3 or TRBV12-4 and TRBJ2-2; D remains ambiguous. The CDR3 runs 12 residues. The ends were cut back, 6 bases at V and 6 bases at J, with 8 bases in the middle. The DNA for the CDR3 is TGTGCCAGCAGAGTTGGTCCCGGGGAGCTGTTTTTT. It yields the protein CASRVGPGELFF.

Concerning this clonotype itself: A much more abundant neighbour one base away suggests this may be a read error. This chain links TRBV12-3 or TRBV12-4 with TRBJ2-2; 12 bases line up with TRBD2. This CDR3 comprises 17 residues. The CDR3 spells CASSFPASGGAGGELSF. CDR3 nucleotides: TGTGCCAGCAGTTTCCCCGCTAGCGGGGGGGCCGGCGGGGAGCTGTCTTTT.

This clonotype was seen more than once but under ten times. This chain joins TRBV19 and TRBJ2-1, with 12 positions matching TRBD2. CDR3 size: 18 residues. Germline assignment: CDR1 LNHDA and CDR2 SQIVND (reference sequence). After removal of 3 bases from V and 6 bases from J, the junction contained 12 bases not matched to a gene. The CDR3 bases are TGTGCCAGTAGTATCCCTAGCGGGGGGGTTCCGGGAGGCAATGAGCAGTTCTTC. Amino acid sequence: CASSIPSGGVPGGNEQFF. Together with reference TRBV19 and TRBJ2-1, the CDR3 gives the full variable domain: DGGITQSPKYLFRKEGQNVTLSCEQNLNHDAMYWYRQDPGQGLRLIYYSQIVNDFQKGDIAEGYSVSREKKESFPLTVTSAQKNPTAFYLCASSIPSGGVPGGNEQFFGPGTRLTVL.

This clonotype has more than one count but fewer than ten. The gene calls are TRBV6-1 and TRBJ2-7; the match to TRBD1 covers 8 bases. The CDR3 has 15 amino acids. The V and J ends lost 2 bases and 2 bases, in that order; junction bases with no gene match: 5. Germline V gene data show CDR1 as MNHNS and CDR2 as SASEGT. The CDR3 reads CASSEPGQVPYEQYF. The CDR3 DNA is TGTGCCAGCAGTGAACCGGGACAGGTCCCCTACGAGCAGTACTTC.

J is TRBJ1-5 and V is TRBV19; D unclear. The CDR3 is 14 residues long. V was shortened by 5 bases and J by 1 base, with 9 bases between the two germline ends. CDR1 and CDR2 from the germline V gene are LNHDA and SQIVND (reference sequence). This CDR3 reads CASSPFGSNQPQHF. As DNA, the CDR3 is TGTGCCAGTAGTCCATTTGGGAGCAATCAGCCCCAGCATTTT.

This sequence joins TRBV5-1 and TRBJ1-5, with a tentative D call TRBD1 (5 bases). Deletions cut 0 bases from V and 6 bases from J, with 10 bases between. CDR1 and CDR2 (germline): SGHRS, YFSETQ. CDR3 size: 14 residues. CDR3 coding DNA: TGCGCCAGCAGCTTGGAAGGGGCTAGTCAGCCCCAGCATTTT. Protein sequence: CASSLEGASQPQHF.

This clonotype has at least ten counts. The chain joins TRBV27 to TRBJ2-5; perhaps TRBD2 as D (5 bases). Germline-derived CDR1 and CDR2 are MNHEY and SMNVEV (reference sequence). Between the trimmed V and J ends, which lost 5 bases and 2 bases, there was a span of 18 bases. The CDR3 extends over 16 amino acids. CDR3 coding DNA: TGTGCCAGCAGTCCCTCCTCCTTCCAGCGGCAAGAGACCCAGTACTTC. Translated, it gives CASSPSSFQRQETQYF.

This clonotype showed up many times. This chain links TRBV19 with TRBJ1-5; D call uncertain. The CDR3 consists of 14 residues. CDR1 is LNHDA and CDR2 is SQIVND in the germline V gene (reference sequence). V was shortened by 7 bases and J by 4 bases, with 14 bases between the two germline ends. This CDR3 is CASTITSPNQPQHF. CDR3 nucleotide sequence: TGTGCCAGTACCATAACCTCCCCGAATCAGCCCCAGCATTTT.

The chain recombines TRBV4-1 with TRBJ1-3; tentative D call: TRBD1 (5 bases). Per the germline V gene, CDR1 is MGHRA and CDR2 is YSYEKL. V lost 4 bases, J lost 4 bases, and 14 bases lay in between. The CDR3 runs to 15 residues. CDR3 sequence reads: CASSPGPGQGNTIYF. The CDR3 nucleotides read TGCGCCAGCAGCCCCGGACCTGGACAAGGAAACACCATATATTTT.

This clonotype was counted at least ten times. The genes are TRBV18 and TRBJ1-1; no firm D call. The V gene lost 1 base and the J gene lost 5 bases, with 11 bases spanning the gap. Germline lookup yields CDR1 KGHSH and CDR2 LQKENI. CDR3 length equals 14 residues. CDR3 coding DNA: TGTGCCAGCTCACCACAAGGCCGGGGTACTGAAGCTTTCTTT. This gives the protein CASSPQGRGTEAFF.

This clonotype was detected many times. This chain links TRBV2 with TRBJ1-3; D call uncertain. Germline-derived CDR1 and CDR2 are SNHLY and FYNNEI. This CDR3 spans 11 amino acids. V lost 8 bases and J lost 4, with 6 bases in between. This CDR3 reads CASLGGNTIYF. Written as DNA, the CDR3 is TGTGCCAGCCTGGGAGGAAACACCATATATTTT.

This clonotype occurred many times. CDR3 sequence: CASSRPQWGGYTF. The CDR3 DNA sequence: TGTGCCAGCAGTCGCCCTCAATGGGGCGGCTACACCTTC. V usage is TRBV6-1 and J usage is TRBJ1-2; D perhaps matches TRBD1 (5 bases). The V gene lost 5 bases and the J gene lost 8 bases, with 15 bases spanning the gap. The germline CDR1 and CDR2 sequences are MNHNS and SASEGT. CDR3 length: 13 residues.

This clonotype was observed at least ten times. The rearrangement joins TRBV5-1 to TRBJ2-3; 11 bases agree with TRBD2. The CDR3 runs 15 residues. Germline V gene lookup returns CDR1 SGHRS and CDR2 YFSETQ. The junction had 8 bases not matched to a gene; V was cut back by 7 bases and J by 4 bases. The CDR3 bases are TGCGCCAGCTCGACCTTAGCGGGGGGGTCAGATACGCAGTATTTT. This translates into CASSTLAGGSDTQYF.

The sample holds many counts of this clonotype. The rearrangement uses TRBV11-2 and TRBJ1-2; TRBD1 agrees at 9 bases. The germline gives CDR1 SGHAT, CDR2 FQNNGV. J lost 6 bases, V lost 5 bases, and 7 bases had no gene match. CDR3 size: 14 residues. This CDR3 reads CASSPSGTGNGYTF. DNA for the CDR3: TGTGCCAGCAGCCCCTCCGGGACAGGGAATGGCTACACCTTC.

In this sample, this clonotype turned up a few times. The chain joins TRBV4-1 to TRBJ1-4; D perhaps matches TRBD1 (5 bases). Germline V gene lookup returns CDR1 MGHRA and CDR2 YSYEKL. The CDR3 runs to 14 residues. V was pared by 5 bases and J by 7 bases, with 14 bases between. CDR3 region: CASSTLTATEKLFF. CDR3 nucleotides: TGCGCCAGCAGCACTCTGACAGCCACTGAAAAACTGTTTTTT.

This clonotype was recorded at least ten times. J is TRBJ1-4 and V is TRBV12-3 or TRBV12-4; maybe TRBD1 (6 bases). CDR3 length equals 14 residues. Trimming shortened V by 6 bases and J by 3 bases, and 11 bases separated the two germline ends. CDR3 nucleotides: TGTGCCAGCAGGAAACAGGGAGCTAATGAAAAACTGTTTTTT. Translated: CASRKQGANEKLFF.

The CDR3 loop is CASSPGGLRETQYF. The DNA of the CDR3 is TGTGCCAGCAGTCCCGGGGGGCTGAGGGAGACCCAGTACTTC. V is TRBV6-1 and J is TRBJ2-5; D perhaps matches TRBD2 (7 bases). V lost 5 bases to trimming and J lost 5 bases, with 15 bases between them. The CDR3 is made up of 14 amino acids. Germline values: CDR1 MNHNS, CDR2 SASEGT.

This clonotype was detected many times. The chain combines TRBV20-1 with TRBJ2-1; TRBD2 aligns across 7 bases. After removal of 3 bases from V and 6 bases from J, the junction contained 11 bases not matched to a gene. CDR1 and CDR2 (germline): DFQATT, SNEGSKA (reference sequence). The CDR3 consists of 15 residues. CDR3 bases: TGCAGTGCTAGTCCACCGGGAGGTACCTTCAATGAGCAGTTCTTC. It translates to CSASPPGGTFNEQFF.

This chain joins TRBV9 and TRBJ1-4; no clear D gene. Germline-derived CDR1 and CDR2 are SGDLS and YYNGEE. Between the trimmed V and J ends, which lost 0 bases and 4 bases, there was a span of 10 bases. The CDR3 covers 15 residues. CDR3 amino acids: CASSVVTGVNEKLFF. CDR3 coding DNA: TGTGCCAGCAGCGTAGTAACCGGGGTTAATGAAAAACTGTTTTTT.

The J gene is TRBJ1-1, the V gene TRBV5-1, with a possible D match to TRBD1 (5 bases). Trimming left V 0 bases short and J 8 bases short, with 11 bases between. CDR3 size: 13 residues. Germline V gene lookup returns CDR1 SGHRS and CDR2 YFSETQ. The CDR3 protein is CASSLAARGEAFF. The CDR3 DNA reads as TGCGCCAGCAGCTTGGCCGCAAGGGGCGAAGCTTTCTTT.

This clonotype was seen only a few times. J is TRBJ2-5 and V is TRBV7-9; TRBD1 aligns across 7 bases. Germline V gene sequence: CDR1 SEHNR, CDR2 FQNEAQ (reference sequence). With 5 bases clipped from V and 2 bases from J, the junction kept 5 bases outside the gene matches. This CDR3 is built from 14 residues. This CDR3 reads CASSIHRGQETQYF. The CDR3 DNA is TGTGCCAGCAGCATTCACAGGGGTCAAGAGACCCAGTACTTC.

Notes on this clonotype: A much bigger clone sits one base away, suggesting this may be a read error. The chain combines TRBV10-3 with TRBJ2-1, with TRBD2 matching 12 bases. CDR3 size: 14 residues. Germline-derived CDR1 and CDR2 are ENHRY and SYGVKD. CDR3 DNA: TGTGCCATCAGGACTAGCGGGAGTTACAGTGAGCAGTTCTTC. Residues: CAIRTSGSYSEQFF.